This section outlines one TCR beta chain sequence together with its context. Sequencing was performed with immunoSEQ multiplex PCR; in TCRdb, only in-frame clones are kept and a portion is missing. The sample holds roughly 200,000 clones, approximately 86% seen once. The sample comes from a study of blood T cell repertoires in COVID-19. Looked up from germline, CDR1 is SGHTS and CDR2 is YDEGEE. J was trimmed by 2 bases and V by 3 bases; bases with no gene match: 5. The CDR3 sequence is 14 residues long. Sequenced sample: PBMCs or T cells enriched from blood (not recorded which). The chain uses TRBV5-8 and TRBJ2-7; 7 positions match TRBD1. The TCR originated in a woman in her thirties who had been exposed to COVID-19. The chain's CDR3 is CASSSGQSPYEQYF. The CDR3 coding sequence is TGTGCCAGCAGCTCGGGACAGAGTCCCTACGAGCAGTACTTC.